This T cell receptor beta chain came from a study of beta chain features in type 1 diabetes. On average, the one heparinised blood draw given by each donor was 90 to 150 mL. Sorting based on CD45RO/CCR7/CD25/CD127/CD95/CD27 separated CD4+ naive, central memory, regulatory and stem cell-like memory cells. Points from the study as a whole: A moderate, significant TCRB CDR3 shortening appeared in type 1 diabetes across four CD4+ subsets.

There are a few counts of this clone. Its antigen is as yet unknown. The germline V and J ends were trimmed by 7 bases and 5 bases, with 13 bases remaining between them. CDR1 SGHRS and CDR2 YFSETQ come from the germline V gene. The CDR3 is 13 residues long. Expressed TCRB transcripts were sequenced after all isolated RNA was converted to cDNA. The table came from immunoSEQ multiplex PCR; TCRdb's copy has only in-frame clones and leaves some out. The sample includes 300,000 to 350,000 clones, 15% to 20% of them seen just once. The genes are TRBV5-1 and TRBJ2-1; TRBD1 might be the D (5 bases). Material for sequencing was naive CD4+ T cells from blood. The sequence derives from a woman aged 18-30 years in good health. The CDR3 nucleotides read TGCGCCAGCGACAGAGGTCAGCACAATGAGCAGTTCTTC. This encodes CASDRGQHNEQFF.